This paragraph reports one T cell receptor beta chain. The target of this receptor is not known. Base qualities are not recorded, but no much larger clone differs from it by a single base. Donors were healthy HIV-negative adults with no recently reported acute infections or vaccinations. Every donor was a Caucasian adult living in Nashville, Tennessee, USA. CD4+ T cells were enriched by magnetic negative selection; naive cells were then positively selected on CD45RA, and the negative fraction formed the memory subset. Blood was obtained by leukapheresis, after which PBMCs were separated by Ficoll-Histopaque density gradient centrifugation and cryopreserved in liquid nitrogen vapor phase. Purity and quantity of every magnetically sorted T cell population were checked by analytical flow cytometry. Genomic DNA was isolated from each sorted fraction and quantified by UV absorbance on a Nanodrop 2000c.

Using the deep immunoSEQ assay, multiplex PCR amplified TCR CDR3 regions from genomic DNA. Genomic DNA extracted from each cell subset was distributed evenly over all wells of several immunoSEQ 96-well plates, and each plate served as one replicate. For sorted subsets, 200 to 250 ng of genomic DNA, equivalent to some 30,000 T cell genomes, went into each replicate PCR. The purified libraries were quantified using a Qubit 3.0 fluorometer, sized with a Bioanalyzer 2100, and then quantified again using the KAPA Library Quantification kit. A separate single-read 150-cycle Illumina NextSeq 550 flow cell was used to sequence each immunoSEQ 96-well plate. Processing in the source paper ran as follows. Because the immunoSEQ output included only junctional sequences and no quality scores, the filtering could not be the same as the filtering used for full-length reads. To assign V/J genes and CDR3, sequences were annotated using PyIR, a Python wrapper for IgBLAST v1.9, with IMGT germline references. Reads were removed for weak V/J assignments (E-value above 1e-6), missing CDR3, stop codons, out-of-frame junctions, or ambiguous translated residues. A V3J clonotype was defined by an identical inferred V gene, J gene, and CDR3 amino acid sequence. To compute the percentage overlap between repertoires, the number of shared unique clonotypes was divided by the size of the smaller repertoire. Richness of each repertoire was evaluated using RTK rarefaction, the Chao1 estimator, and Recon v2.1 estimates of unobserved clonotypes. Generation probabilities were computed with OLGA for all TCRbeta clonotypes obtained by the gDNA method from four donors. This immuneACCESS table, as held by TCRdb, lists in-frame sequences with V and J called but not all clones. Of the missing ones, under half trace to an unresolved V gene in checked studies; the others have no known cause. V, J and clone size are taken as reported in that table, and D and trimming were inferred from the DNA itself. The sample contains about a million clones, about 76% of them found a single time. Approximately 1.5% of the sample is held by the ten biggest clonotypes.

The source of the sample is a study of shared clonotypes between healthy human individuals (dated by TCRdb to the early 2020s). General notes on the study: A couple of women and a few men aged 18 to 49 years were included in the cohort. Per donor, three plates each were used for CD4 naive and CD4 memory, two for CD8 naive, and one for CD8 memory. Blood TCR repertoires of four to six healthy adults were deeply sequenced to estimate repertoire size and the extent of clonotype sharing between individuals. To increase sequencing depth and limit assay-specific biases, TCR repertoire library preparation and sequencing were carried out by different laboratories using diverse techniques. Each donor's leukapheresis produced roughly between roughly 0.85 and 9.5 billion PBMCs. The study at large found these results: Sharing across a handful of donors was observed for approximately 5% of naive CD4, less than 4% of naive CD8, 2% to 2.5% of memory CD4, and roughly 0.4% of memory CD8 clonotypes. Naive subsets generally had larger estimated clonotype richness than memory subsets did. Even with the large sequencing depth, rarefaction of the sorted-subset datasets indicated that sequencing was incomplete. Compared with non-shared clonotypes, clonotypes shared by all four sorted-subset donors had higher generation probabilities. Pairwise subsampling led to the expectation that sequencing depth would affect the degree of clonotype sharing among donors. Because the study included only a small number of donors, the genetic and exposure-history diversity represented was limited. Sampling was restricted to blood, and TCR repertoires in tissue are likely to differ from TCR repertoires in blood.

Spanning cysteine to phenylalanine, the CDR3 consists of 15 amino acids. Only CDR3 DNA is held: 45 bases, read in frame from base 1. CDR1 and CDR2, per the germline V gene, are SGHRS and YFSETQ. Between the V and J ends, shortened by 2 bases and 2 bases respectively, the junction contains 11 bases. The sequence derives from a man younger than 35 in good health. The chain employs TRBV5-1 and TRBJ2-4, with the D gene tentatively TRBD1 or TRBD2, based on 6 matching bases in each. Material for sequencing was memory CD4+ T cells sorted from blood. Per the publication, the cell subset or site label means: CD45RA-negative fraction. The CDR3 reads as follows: CASSLEGGTKNIQYF. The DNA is TGCGCCAGCAGCTTAGAAGGGGGGACCAAAAACATTCAGTACTTC.